Listed below are T cell receptor beta chains from one sample, sequenced in a study of a mutant IDH1 vaccine in newly diagnosed glioma. These receptors are not linked to any known antigen. Sequencing used immunoSEQ multiplex PCR; TCRdb keeps in-frame clones, though not all of them. The sample lists 95,000 to 120,000 clones, 85% to 90% seen once, with 0.61% in the top ten. This specimen consisted of PBMCs, obtained from a glioma patient whose treatment included an IDH1 peptide vaccine. These receptors all come from a woman in her 50s with glioma. Each CDR3 is given without its conserved first and last residue.

TRBV30	TRBJ1-6	AWTPLGSNSPLH
TRBV2	TRBJ2-7	ASSESSRGREQY
TRBV6-5	TRBJ1-1	ASSPPGGTEAF
TRBV25-1	TRBJ2-5	ASSEGLAGAETQY
TRBV9	TRBJ2-7	ASSVGSVGEQY
TRBV6-5	TRBJ2-3	ASSYGQGVTDTQY
TRBV5-4	TRBJ2-5	ASSLGQRETQY
TRBV19	TRBJ2-2	ASSPSGGSGRRNTGELF
TRBV19	TRBJ2-7	ASSIMARGLAGSYEQY
TRBV13	TRBJ2-4	ASSLGGKNIQY
TRBV19	TRBJ1-1	ASTQTRQGKAEAF
TRBV5-1	TRBJ1-1	ASSVTTGGDTEAF
TRBV6-5	TRBJ2-3	ASRRDHTDTQY
TRBV13	TRBJ2-7	ASSLMMASGLYEQY
TRBV6-1	TRBJ1-5	ASKSGVQPQH
TRBV4-1	TRBJ2-7	ASSPRTGASGRAWEQY
TRBV7-6	TRBJ1-1	ASSRTGTEAF
TRBV7-2	TRBJ2-7	ASSPGTGSYEQY
TRBV5-1	TRBJ1-2	ASSLESPNYGYT
TRBV7-3	TRBJ2-1	ASSPDPTNYNEQF
TRBV29-1	TRBJ2-2	SVGWGDTGELF
TRBV11-2	TRBJ2-7	ASSPFGVHEQY
TRBV7-6	TRBJ2-2	ASSPQPGQAITGELF